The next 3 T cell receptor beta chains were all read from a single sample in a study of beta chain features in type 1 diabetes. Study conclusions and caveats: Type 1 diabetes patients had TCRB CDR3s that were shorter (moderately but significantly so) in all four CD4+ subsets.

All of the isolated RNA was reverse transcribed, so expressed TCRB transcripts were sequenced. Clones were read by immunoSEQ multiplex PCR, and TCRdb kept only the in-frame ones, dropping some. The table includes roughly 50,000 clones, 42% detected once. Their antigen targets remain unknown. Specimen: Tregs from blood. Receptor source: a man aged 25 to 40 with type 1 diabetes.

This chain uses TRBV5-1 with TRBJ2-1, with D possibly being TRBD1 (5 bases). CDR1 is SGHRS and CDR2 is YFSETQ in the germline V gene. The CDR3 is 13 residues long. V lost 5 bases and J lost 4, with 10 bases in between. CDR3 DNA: TGCGCCAGCAGGGAGCAGGGATACAATGAGCAGTTCTTC. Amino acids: CASREQGYNEQFF.

DNA of the CDR3: TGTGCCAGCTCCCTTAACCGGGACACTGAAGCTTTCTTT. Protein: CASSLNRDTEAFF. The chain is built from TRBV18 and TRBJ1-1, with D unclear. The CDR3 totals 13 residues. Germline V CDR1 and CDR2: KGHSH, LQKENI. The V and J ends lost 6 bases and 3 bases respectively, with 11 bases between them.

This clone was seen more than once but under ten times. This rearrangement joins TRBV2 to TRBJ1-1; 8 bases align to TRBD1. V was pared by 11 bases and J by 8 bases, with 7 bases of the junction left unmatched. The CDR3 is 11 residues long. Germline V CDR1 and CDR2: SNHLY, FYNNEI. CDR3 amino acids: CAATGALEAFF. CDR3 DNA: TGTGCCGCGACAGGGGCGCTGGAAGCTTTCTTT.